The rows below give T cell receptor beta chains drawn from one sample of a study of blood T cell repertoires in COVID-19. Some clones are missing from TCRdb's copy, which holds only in-frame ones; the method was immunoSEQ multiplex PCR. Of tens of thousands of clones listed, 70% to 90% were seen once; the top ten hold around 5.1%. Specimen: peripheral blood. Every receptor here comes from a man in his 60s with COVID-19, enrolled during active disease. Both conserved end residues are part of each CDR3. A D gene is named only where the DNA matches it firmly. Size values are once, few and many counts, or a class for expanded clones, and some rows have none.

TRBV6-1	.	TRBJ1-1	.	TGTGCCAGCAGTGAATTTCCCCAGGGGGCTTTCTTT	CASSEFPQGAFF
TRBV6-5	.	TRBJ2-7	.	TGTGCCAGCGGCGGGGTCAACGAGCAGTACTTC	CASGGVNEQYF
TRBV5-1	.	TRBJ1-6	.	TGCGCCAGCAGCTTGGGTCCAGGGTTTCGATCACCCCTCCACTTT	CASSLGPGFRSPLHF
TRBV6-5	.	TRBJ1-1	few	TGTGCCAGCAGTTTAACGGGGAACACTGAAGCTTTCTTT	CASSLTGNTEAFF
TRBV2	.	TRBJ1-3	.	TGTGCCAGCAGTACTATACGCCTCTCTGGAAACACCATATATTTT	CASSTIRLSGNTIYF
TRBV19	.	TRBJ1-6	.	TGTGCCAGTAGCGTATCGGCAGGGGCATTTTCACCCCTCCACTTT	CASSVSAGAFSPLHF
TRBV6-5	TRBD1	TRBJ1-2	.	TGTGCCAGCAGTCCCGGGACAGGGGCGGACTATGGCTACACCTTC	CASSPGTGADYGYTF
TRBV28	.	TRBJ2-7	.	TGTGCCAGCAGTTTATGGACAGCCGAGCAGTACTTC	CASSLWTAEQYF
TRBV5-5	TRBD1	TRBJ1-1	.	TGTGCCAGCAGACACGACAGGGGAGGGACTGAAGCTTTCTTT	CASRHDRGGTEAFF
TRBV7-8	.	TRBJ2-7	.	TGTGCCAGCAGCCGAGCCGCGGACCCCGGCGGGTCCTACGAGCAGTACTTC	CASSRAADPGGSYEQYF
TRBV5-4	TRBD2	TRBJ2-5	.	TGTGCCAGCAGCTCAACGGGAGGGCAAGAGACCCAGTACTTC	CASSSTGGQETQYF
TRBV28	.	TRBJ1-5	.	TGTGCCAGCAGTCCGGGAGGGGTCGGCAATCAGCCCCAGCATTTT	CASSPGGVGNQPQHF
TRBV7-2	.	TRBJ1-4	.	TGTGCCAGCAGCTCCTTGGGGGGGCGCCCTGAAAAACTGTTTTTT	CASSSLGGRPEKLFF
TRBV7-2	.	TRBJ2-3	few	TGTGCCAGCAGCTTAGGACAGTCACACGCAGATACGCAGTATTTT	CASSLGQSHADTQYF
TRBV7-2	TRBD1	TRBJ2-7	.	TGTGCCAGCAGCTTAGCATATCGGCAGGGGGCCGAGTACGAGCAGTACTTC	CASSLAYRQGAEYEQYF
TRBV11-2	.	TRBJ2-3	.	TGTGCCAGCAGCTTAGTAACCACCTCGGGGGATACGCAGTATTTT	CASSLVTTSGDTQYF